Listed here is a single TCR beta chain. It has no known antigen specificity. No qualities accompany the bases; no much larger clone lies one base away. This entry comes from a study of blood T cell repertoires in COVID-19 (dated by TCRdb to the early 2020s). About the full investigation: Collaborator samples came from the United States, Italy and Spain and covered acute and convalescent phases of COVID-19. The prospective study material was composed of cDNA or gDNA derived from T cells, B-cell-depleted T cells, or PBMCs. The dataset comprised deeply sampled blood TCRbeta repertoires from subjects exposed to, actively infected with, or recovered from COVID-19. The repertoires were released in a freely available public database intended as a resource for research on the immune response to SARS-CoV-2. Samples were obtained from the ongoing ImmuneRACE study (first 160 participants) and from approximately 1,200 subjects provided by 6 global collaborators. A de-identified subject ID, COVID-19 status, age in years and sex were almost always included in the sample metadata. HLA class I and class II types, where available, came from metadata supplied by the sample provider rather than from assay-based typing.

Participants in the prospective study were aged roughly 18 to 100 years, lived in 20 to 25 United States geographic areas, and enrolled through a virtual design. To assign participants to cohorts, the prospective study relied on clinical history that participants themselves reported in a screening survey and a study questionnaire. Recovered participants in ImmuneRACE Cohort 3 were defined by two consecutive negative NP/OP PCR tests, clearance by a healthcare professional, or resolution of symptoms. In the prospective study, whole blood, serum and a nasopharyngeal or oropharyngeal swab were collected from each participant by mobile phlebotomists. Prospective study participants could optionally give additional blood draws and questionnaires over an approximately two-month period. Before DNA extraction, prospective study blood samples were shipped either frozen or at room temperature. On the study overall, not on this receptor specifically: The quantity of clinical and demographic metadata differed by source and by participant and was supplied without curation.

The immunoSEQ Assay, a bias-controlled multiplex PCR, was used to amplify TCRbeta CDR3 regions from genomic DNA. On the authors' methods: The number of nucleated cells in each sample was estimated by amplification of reference gene primers within the assay. To quantify the absolute abundance of each unique TCRbeta CDR3 rearrangement, sequence reads were collapsed and filtered. For each sample, productive Simpson clonality was calculated as the square root of Simpson's diversity index over productive rearrangements. TCRdb obtained this table from immuneACCESS and retained in-frame rearrangements with V and J assigned. These tables miss some clones; where compared with another copy, unresolved V genes account for less than half of the shortfall, and the remainder is unexplained. That table furnishes V, J and clone size, whereas the DNA furnished D and trimming. This sample has roughly 170,000 clones in its table, and 70% to 90% of those were observed once. 4% to 4.5% of the sample rests with the top ten.

V is shortened by 6 bases, J by 4 bases, and the region joining them spans 15 bases. The germline V gene (reference sequence) yields MNHEY for CDR1 and SMNVEV for CDR2. From its cysteine to its phenylalanine, the CDR3 spans 15 amino acids. The read is trimmed to its CDR3 DNA, 45 bases read in frame from base 1. Recombination connected TRBV27 to TRBJ2-2; matching of 7 bases hints at TRBD2 as the D gene. Sequencing was carried out using PBMCs or T cells enriched from blood (not recorded which). The origin of this receptor is a woman between 45 and 60 years old who had recovered from COVID-19. The nucleotide sequence is TGTGCCAGCAGGATTGTAGGGGGGGGCACCGGGGAGCTGTTTTTT. It translates as CASRIVGGGTGELFF.